This T cell receptor (beta chain) was retrieved from a study of ipilimumab plus nivolumab after autologous stem cell transplantation. Study overall: A median of roughly eight nivolumab and roughly 5 ipilimumab doses were given.

TCRdb keeps only in-frame clones here, not all; method: immunoSEQ multiplex PCR. Here the sample spans 9,400 or so clones, roughly 73% being singletons. With regard to this clone: Its antigen is undetermined.

Per the germline V gene, CDR1 is MDHEN and CDR2 is SYDVKM. With 7 bases clipped from V and 9 bases from J, the junction kept 11 bases outside the gene matches. The CDR3 spans 14 residues. Starting 14 to 28 days after autologous transplant, ipilimumab 1 mg/kg was given. Dosing: nivolumab 3 mg/kg IV, weeks 1, 4, 7, 10, then every two weeks to week 26. Study results and caveats: The authors say TCR, Treg and microbiome findings warrant further study.

The sample here was PBMCs, taken in a trial of ipilimumab plus nivolumab as post-transplant consolidation. The clonotype was recovered from a female donor with multiple myeloma. This sequence joins TRBV28 and TRBJ2-1; TRBD1 agrees at 8 bases. CDR3 residues: CASMGQGAEIEQFF. The CDR3 DNA reads as TGTGCCAGCATGGGCCAGGGGGCTGAGATTGAGCAGTTCTTC. The complete variable domain, with remaining parts taken from reference TRBV28 and TRBJ2-1, reads DVKVTQSSRYLVKRTGEKVFLECVQDMDHENMFWYRQDPGLGLRLIYFSYDVKMKEKGDIPEGYSVSREKKERFSLILESASTNQTSMYLCASMGQGAEIEQFFGPGTRLTVL.